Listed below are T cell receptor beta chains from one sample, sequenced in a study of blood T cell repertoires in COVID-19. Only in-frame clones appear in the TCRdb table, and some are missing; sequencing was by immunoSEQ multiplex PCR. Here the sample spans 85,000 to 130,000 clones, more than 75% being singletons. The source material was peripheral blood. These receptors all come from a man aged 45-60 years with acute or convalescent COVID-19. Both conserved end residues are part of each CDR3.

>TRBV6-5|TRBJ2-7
CASSQLIGEQYF
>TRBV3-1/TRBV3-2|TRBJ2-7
CASSQVQGAHEQYF
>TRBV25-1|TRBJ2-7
CASSDSQRYEQYF
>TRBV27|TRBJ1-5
CASSLFRGGNQPQHF
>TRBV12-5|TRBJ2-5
CASGLRAGGGTQYF
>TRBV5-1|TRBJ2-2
CASSLGGPDTGELFF
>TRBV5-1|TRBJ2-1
CASSLGDKYNEQFF
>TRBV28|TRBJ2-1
CASTRRDKSYNEQFF
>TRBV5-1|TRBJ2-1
CASSLQAGDNEQFF
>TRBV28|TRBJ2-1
CASSLSGGGYNEQFF
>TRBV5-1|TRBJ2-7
CASSLVSDSYEQYF
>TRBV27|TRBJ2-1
CASSLLTSGIHEQFF
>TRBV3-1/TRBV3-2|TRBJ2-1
CASSSPGSGRSYNEQFF
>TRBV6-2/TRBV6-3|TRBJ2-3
CASSYSRKGGPPDTQYF
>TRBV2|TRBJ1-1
CASSSSDRVYTEAFF
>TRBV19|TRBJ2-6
CASSPTGPGANVLTF
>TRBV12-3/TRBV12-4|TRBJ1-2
CASSLVGAYGYTF
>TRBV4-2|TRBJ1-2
CASSQDTGGASYGYTF
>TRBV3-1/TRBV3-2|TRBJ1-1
CASSQAQSGDTEAFF
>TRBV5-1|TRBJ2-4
CASSLGDRVNPGPSKNIQYF
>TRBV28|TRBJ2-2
CASSGIGTSVTGELFF
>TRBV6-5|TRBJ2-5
CASRVPDKETQYF
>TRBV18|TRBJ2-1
CASMAVLAGLYNEQFF
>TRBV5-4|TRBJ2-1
CASSLKRLAAYNEQFF
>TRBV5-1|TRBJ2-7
CASSPLIRQGTTQYF
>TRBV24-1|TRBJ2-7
CATMAESSYEQYF
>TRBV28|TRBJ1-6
CASSFSVPGTPLHF
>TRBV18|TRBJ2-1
CASSPSGLAGVEQFF
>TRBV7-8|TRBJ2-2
CASSSGQATGELFF
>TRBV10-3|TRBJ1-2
CAISEDVGEGYTF
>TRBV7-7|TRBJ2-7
CASSRAYSRSRGHAYEQYF
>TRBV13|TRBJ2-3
CASSRGLAGGSTDTQYF
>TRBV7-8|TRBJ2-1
CASSLVSGYNEQFF
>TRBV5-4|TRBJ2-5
CASSRVQTSGSETQYF
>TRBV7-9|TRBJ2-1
CASSSDRHNEQFF
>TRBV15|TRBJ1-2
CATSRDQGTGYTF
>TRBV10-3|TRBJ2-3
CAIRLAGGTDTQYF
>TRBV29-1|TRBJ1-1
CSVIQGYAAEAFF
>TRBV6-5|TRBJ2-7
CASKDRVPYEQYF
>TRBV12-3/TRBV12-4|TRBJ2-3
CASKGGGDTQYF
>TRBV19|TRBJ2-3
CATSTRREVTDTQYF
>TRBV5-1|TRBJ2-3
CASSLGGSTDTQYF
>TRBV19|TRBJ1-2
CASSIESGGGYTF
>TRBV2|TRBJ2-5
CASIRAGGYQETQYF
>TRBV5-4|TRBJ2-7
CASSLGLTDYEQYF
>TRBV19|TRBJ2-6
CASKPGQVIAGANVLTF
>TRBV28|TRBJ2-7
CASPDYRGPQYF
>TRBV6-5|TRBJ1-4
CASSLGGAGEKLFF
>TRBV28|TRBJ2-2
CASSFRDRGTGELFF
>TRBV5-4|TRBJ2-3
CASSGTSGRSDTQYF